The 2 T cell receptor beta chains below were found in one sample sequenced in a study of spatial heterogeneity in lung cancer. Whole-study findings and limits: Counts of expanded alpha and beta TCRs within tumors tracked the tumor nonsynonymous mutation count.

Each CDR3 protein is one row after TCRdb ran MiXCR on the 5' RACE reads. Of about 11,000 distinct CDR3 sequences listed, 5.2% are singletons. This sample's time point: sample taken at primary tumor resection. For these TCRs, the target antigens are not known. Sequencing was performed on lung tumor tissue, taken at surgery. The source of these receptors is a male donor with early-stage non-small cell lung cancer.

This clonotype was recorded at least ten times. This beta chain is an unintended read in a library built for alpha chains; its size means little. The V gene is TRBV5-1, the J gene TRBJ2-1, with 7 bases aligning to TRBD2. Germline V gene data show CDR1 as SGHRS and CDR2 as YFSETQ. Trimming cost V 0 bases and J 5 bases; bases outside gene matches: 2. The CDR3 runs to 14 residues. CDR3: CASSLEAGNNEQFF. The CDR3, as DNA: TGCGCCAGCAGCTTGGAAGCGGGAAACAATGAGCAGTTCTTC. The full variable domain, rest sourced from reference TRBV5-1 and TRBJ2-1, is KAGVTQTPRYLIKTRGQQVTLSCSPISGHRSVSWYQQTPGQGLQFLFEYFSETQRNKGNFPGRFSGRQFSNSRSEMNVSTLELGDSALYLCASSLEAGNNEQFFGPGTRLTVL.

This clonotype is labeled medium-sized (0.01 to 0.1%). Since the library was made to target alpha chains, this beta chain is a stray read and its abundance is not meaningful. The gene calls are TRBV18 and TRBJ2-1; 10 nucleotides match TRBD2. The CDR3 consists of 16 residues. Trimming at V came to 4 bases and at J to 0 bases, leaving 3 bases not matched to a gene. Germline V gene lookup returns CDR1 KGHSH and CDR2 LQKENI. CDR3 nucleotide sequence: TGTGCCAGCTCACGGACTAGCGGAGGCTCCTACAATGAGCAGTTCTTC. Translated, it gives CASSRTSGGSYNEQFF.